These 15 T cell receptor beta chains were sequenced from one sample in a study of tumor-infiltrating lymphocytes in primary liver carcinoma. Total RNA and DNA came together from approximately 20-30 mg of bulk tissue without cell sorting. A primer in the constant region served to generate TCR beta cDNA from 500 to 600 ng of total RNA. Slightly modified ARM-PCR with three nested multiplex PCR rounds yielded TCR beta libraries. Two initial PCR rounds of roughly 10 cycles each paired TRBV1-TRBV30 forward primers with a C-beta reverse primer. From the multiplex PCR reads, TCRdb called clonotypes with MiXCR, one entry per CDR3 protein. The repertoire has 100,000 or so distinct CDR3 sequences, approximately 71% of them found once; the top ten carry over 9%. The specimen was liver tumor tissue from sampling region 5. Stated subset: tumor region T5, tumor centre. These receptors all come from a woman between 55 and 75 years old with primary liver carcinoma and hepatitis B virus infection.

Worth noting for this clonotype: The junction shows a germline mismatch at one end, possibly a read error. The V call is TRBV6-6, the J call TRBJ1-2, with TRBD1 as a possible D gene (6 bases). The CDR3 runs to 17 residues. Looked up from germline, CDR1 is MNHNY and CDR2 is SVGAGI (reference sequence). CDR3 DNA: TGTGCCGGCAGTTATAAGACAGGCGGGCGTCTTAACTATGGCTACACCTTC. Translating gives CAGSYKTGGRLNYGYTF.

The genes are TRBV28 and TRBJ2-3, with 9 bases lining up with TRBD1. The CDR3 runs 15 residues. The V gene end was trimmed by 9 bases and the J gene end by 4 bases; junction bases not matched to a gene: 11. Germline lookup yields CDR1 MDHEN and CDR2 SYDVKM. The CDR3 nucleotides read TGTGCCAGAAGCTCGACAGGGGGAGGCGCAGATACGCAGTATTTT. Its translation: CARSSTGGGADTQYF.

Turning to this clonotype: A junction end diverges from the germline sequence, so it may reflect a read error. The CDR3 nucleotides read TGTGCCAGCAGCCCATCGGGACTAGCGGTTTACTACGAGGAGTGCTTC. It encodes CASSPSGLAVYYEECF. The chain is built from TRBV7-8 and TRBJ2-7, with TRBD2 matching over 11 bases. The CDR3 consists of 16 residues. Germline assignment: CDR1 SGHVS and CDR2 FQNEAQ.

This clonotype came up a few times. The chain couples TRBV20-1 to TRBJ1-4, with 7 bases fitting TRBD1. The CDR3 is made up of 14 amino acids. Trimming cost V 2 bases and J 8 bases; bases outside gene matches: 8. CDR1 is DFQATT and CDR2 is SNEGSKA in the germline V gene (reference sequence). The DNA of the CDR3 is TGCAGTGCTAGACAAACAGGGGTTGGGGAAAAACTGTTTTTT. Its translation is CSARQTGVGEKLFF.

Note on this clonotype: Its ends do not fully match the called genes, so a read error is possible. J is TRBJ2-7 and V is TRBV11-3, with D unclear. Germline V gives CDR1 SGHNT, CDR2 YENEEA. This CDR3 comprises 11 residues. CDR3 nucleotide sequence: TGTGCCAGCAGCCAGAGTTACGAGCTGTACTTC. Translating it yields CASSQSYELYF.

This chain links TRBV6-6 with TRBJ1-3; D gene uncertain. V was shortened by 8 bases and J by 0 bases, with 20 bases between the two germline ends. The CDR3 totals 17 residues. CDR1 is MNHNY, CDR2 SVGAGI, per germline (reference sequence). The CDR3, as DNA: TGTGCCAGCTGTCCAACACACCCGGTGTGCTCTGGAAACACCATATATTTT. Amino acid sequence: CASCPTHPVCSGNTIYF.

Of note for this clonotype: This may be a read error: a much more frequent sequence differs by one nucleotide. This chain joins TRBV28 and TRBJ1-1; TRBD1 might be the D (5 bases). The CDR3 sequence is 15 residues long. Germline assignment: CDR1 MDHEN and CDR2 SYDVKM. CDR3 protein: CAGSFRSGVRPEAFF. CDR3 in DNA: TGTGCCGGCAGTTTTAGATCGGGGGTTCGGCCTGAAGCTTTCTTT.

The chain carries TRBV4-1 and TRBJ2-5; 15 nucleotides line up with TRBD2. The DNA end lines up better with TRBJ2-1; the J call may be wrong. CDR3 length equals 15 residues. Germline V CDR1 and CDR2: MGHRA, YSYEKL. The CDR3, as DNA: TGCGCCAGCAGTCCGGGACTAGCGGGAGGCGAGACCCAGTTCTTC. It codes for CASSPGLAGGETQFF.

Concerning this clonotype: No conserved phenylalanine or tryptophan ends this CDR3, so it is likely a read error. This chain joins TRBV29-1 and TRBJ2-7; 7 nucleotides line up with TRBD1. The germline CDR1 and CDR2 sequences are SQVTM and ANQGSEA. This CDR3 comprises 16 residues. CDR3 loop: CGVEDTNRQGVYEQYL. As DNA, the CDR3 is TGCGGCGTTGAAGATACCAATCGGCAGGGGGTCTACGAGCAGTACCTC.

Regarding this clonotype: One end of the junction varies from germline; a read error may be responsible. The chain is built from TRBV11-2 and TRBJ2-3; D is uncertain. Germline V gene data show CDR1 as SGHAT and CDR2 as FQNNGV. The CDR3 totals 14 residues. CDR3 in amino acids: CASSHQTGTDTQYF. CDR3 nucleotide sequence: TGTGCCAGCAGCCATCAGACTGGCACAGACACGCAGTATTTT.

The chain uses TRBV30 and TRBJ2-7; D might be TRBD2 (6 bases). CDR3 length equals 15 residues. V was shortened by 0 bases and J by 2 bases, with 14 bases between the two germline ends. The germline gives CDR1 GTSNPN, CDR2 SVGIG (reference sequence). CDR3 sequence (DNA): TGTGCCTGGAGTGTATTAGTCGGGGGAGCCTACGAGCAGTACTTC. Translated: CAWSVLVGGAYEQYF.

Concerning this clonotype: The junction departs from germline at one end; a sequencing error may be responsible. The chain combines TRBV28 with TRBJ1-2; TRBD1 aligns across 7 bases. CDR3 length: 16 residues. Germline V CDR1 and CDR2: MDHEN, SYDVKM. The CDR3 nucleotides are TGTGCCAGCAGTCCAGGGGGACTGGGAGGCAACTATGGCTACACATTC. Residues: CASSPGGLGGNYGYTF.

Comments on this clonotype: A much larger clone differs from this one at a single base, so this may be a read error. This rearrangement joins TRBV5-7 to TRBJ2-7; D gene uncertain. TRBV5-7 is an ORF; its function is uncertain. The CDR3 has 16 residues. Trimming removed 0 bases at V and 2 bases at J, with 15 bases between. CDR3 bases: TGTGCCAGCAGCTTGGAAATAGCAGGAAAGGCCTACGAGCAGTACTTC. It translates to CASSLEIAGKAYEQYF.

On this clonotype: Compared with germline, one end of the junction differs, possibly owing to a read error. The V gene is TRBV11-2, the J gene TRBJ2-2, with 7 bases identical to TRBD2. CDR1 is SGHAT, CDR2 FQNNGV, per germline. The CDR3 is 15 amino acids. The CDR3 nucleotides are TGTGCCAGTAGCCGCAGGACTAGTGGAACCGAGGAGCCGTTTTTT. This codes for CASSRRTSGTEEPFF.

With respect to this clonotype: An end of the junction does not agree with germline; a read error may underlie this. V usage is TRBV12-3 or TRBV12-4 and J usage is TRBJ2-1; a weak D match, TRBD2 (6 bases). The CDR3 totals 16 residues. The DNA of the CDR3 is TGTTCCAGCAGGGAGGTAGGAGGGGAGGTTCGTAATGAGCAGTTCTTC. Protein: CSSREVGGEVRNEQFF.